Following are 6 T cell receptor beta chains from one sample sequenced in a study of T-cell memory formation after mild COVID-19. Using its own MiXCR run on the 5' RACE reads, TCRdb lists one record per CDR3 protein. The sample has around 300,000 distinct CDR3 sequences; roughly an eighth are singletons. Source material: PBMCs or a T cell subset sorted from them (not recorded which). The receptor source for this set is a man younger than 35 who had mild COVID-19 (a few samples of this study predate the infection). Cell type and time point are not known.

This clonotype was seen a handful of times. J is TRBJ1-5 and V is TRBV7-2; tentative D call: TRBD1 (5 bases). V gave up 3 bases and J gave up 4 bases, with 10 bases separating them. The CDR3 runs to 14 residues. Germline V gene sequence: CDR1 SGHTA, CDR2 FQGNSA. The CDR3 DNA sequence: TGTGCCAGCAGCTTCCAGGGTACAAATCAGCCCCAGCATTTT. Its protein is CASSFQGTNQPQHF.

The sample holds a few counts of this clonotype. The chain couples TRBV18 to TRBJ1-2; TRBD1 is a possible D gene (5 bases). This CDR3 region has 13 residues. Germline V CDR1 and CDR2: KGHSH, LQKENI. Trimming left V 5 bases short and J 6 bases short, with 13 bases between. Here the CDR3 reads CASSRERGHGYTF. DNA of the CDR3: TGTGCCAGCTCAAGGGAAAGGGGCCATGGCTACACCTTC. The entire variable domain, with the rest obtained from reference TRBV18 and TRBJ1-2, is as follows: NAGVMQNPRHLVRRRGQEARLRCSPMKGHSHVYWYRQLPEEGLKFMVYLQKENIIDESGMPKERFSAEFPKEGPSILRIQQVVRGDSAAYFCASSRERGHGYTFGSGTRLTVV.

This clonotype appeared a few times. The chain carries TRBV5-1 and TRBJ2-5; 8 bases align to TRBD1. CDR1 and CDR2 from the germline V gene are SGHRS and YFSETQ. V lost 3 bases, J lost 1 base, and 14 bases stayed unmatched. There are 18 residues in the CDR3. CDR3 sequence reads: CASSSGQGRSRGQETQYF. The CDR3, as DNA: TGCGCCAGCAGCTCTGGACAGGGAAGGTCCCGGGGCCAAGAGACCCAGTACTTC.

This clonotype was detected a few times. CDR3: CAWKAGGSPTQYF. The CDR3 nucleotides read TGTGCCTGGAAAGCGGGGGGCAGCCCTACGCAGTATTTT. The rearrangement joins TRBV30 to TRBJ2-3, with TRBD2 identical over 9 bases. Germline V gene sequence: CDR1 GTSNPN, CDR2 SVGIG (reference sequence). The J segment lost 8 bases and the V segment lost 4 bases, leaving 7 bases of the junction unmatched. The CDR3 runs to 13 residues.

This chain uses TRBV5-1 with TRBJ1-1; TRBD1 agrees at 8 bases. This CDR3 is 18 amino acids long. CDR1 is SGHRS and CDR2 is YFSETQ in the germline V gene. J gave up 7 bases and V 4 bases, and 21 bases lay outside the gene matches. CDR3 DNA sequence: TGCGCCAGCAGCCCCAACCCGCAGGGGGCCGGTTTGGGCAGTGAAGCTTTCTTT. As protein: CASSPNPQGAGLGSEAFF.

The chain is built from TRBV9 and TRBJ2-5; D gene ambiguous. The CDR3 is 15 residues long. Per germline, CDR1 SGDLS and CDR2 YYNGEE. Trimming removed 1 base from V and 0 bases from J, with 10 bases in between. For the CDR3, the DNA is TGTGCCAGCAGCGTAACTATGGGGTACCAAGAGACCCAGTACTTC. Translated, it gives CASSVTMGYQETQYF.